This T cell receptor (beta chain) was captured in a study of cytomegalovirus exposure and HLA in healthy donors. Study-level information: A data release that came early held approximately 85 million unique TCRs from HLA-typed donors. Study outcomes and limitations: Three of the chains that were CMV-associated were confirmed in vitro to be specific for CMV antigens. Later on, a genetic analysis was performed. It linked a missense variant in DCLRE1C with V- and J-gene trimming of TCR beta.

PCR involved 60 Vbeta and 13 Jbeta primers. Repertoires were generated with immunoSEQ multiplex PCR, while TCRdb's copy carries only in-frame clones and drops some. Of around 130,000 clones in the sample, over 70% were seen once. Germline loops: CDR1 KGHSH, CDR2 LQKENI. The junction had 8 bases not matched to a gene; V was cut back by 3 bases and J by 10 bases. This CDR3 has 14 amino acids. In regard to this clone: The target antigen is unknown.

The sequenced material came from PBMCs. The source of this sequence is a woman aged 60-75 years in good health and CMV-seropositive. This chain links TRBV18 with TRBJ2-1, with 8 positions matching TRBD1. CDR3 sequence: CASSPKSDRVEQFF. CDR3 nucleotides: TGTGCCAGCTCACCGAAGTCGGACAGGGTGGAGCAGTTCTTC.